This section outlines one TCR beta chain sequence together with its context. This record belongs to a study of PD-L1 blockade in urothelial cancer. Profiling relied on immunoSEQ multiplex PCR, and the TCRdb table lists in-frame clones only, not all of them. The sample lists about 72,000 clones; roughly 90% were seen once. Time point noted: pretreatment peripheral blood. Looked up from germline, CDR1 is MGHRA and CDR2 is YSYEKL. The CDR3 consists of 16 residues. V lost 0 bases, J lost 2 bases, and 11 bases lay in between. This chain joins TRBV4-1 and TRBJ2-1; no clear D gene. The sequenced sample was PBMCs, obtained around atezolizumab (anti-PD-L1) treatment. The sequence came from a man in his sixties or seventies with urothelial cancer. CDR3: CASSQDGGVAYNEQFF. Written as DNA, the CDR3 is TGCGCCAGCAGCCAAGACGGTGGAGTCGCCTACAATGAGCAGTTCTTC.